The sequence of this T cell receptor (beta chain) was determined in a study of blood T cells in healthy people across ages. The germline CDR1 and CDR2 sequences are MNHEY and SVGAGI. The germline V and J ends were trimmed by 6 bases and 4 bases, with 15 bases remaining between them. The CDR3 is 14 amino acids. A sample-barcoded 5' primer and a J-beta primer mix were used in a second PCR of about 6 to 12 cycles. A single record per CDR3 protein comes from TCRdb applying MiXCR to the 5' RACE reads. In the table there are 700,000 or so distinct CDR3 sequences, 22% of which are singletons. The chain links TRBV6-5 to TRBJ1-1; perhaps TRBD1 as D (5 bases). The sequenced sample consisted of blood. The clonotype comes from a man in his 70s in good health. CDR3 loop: CASSWSGTLTEAFF. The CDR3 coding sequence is TGTGCCAGCAGCTGGTCCGGGACGCTCACTGAAGCTTTCTTT.